These 18 T cell receptor beta chains came from one sample sequenced in a study of regulatory T cells in long-lasting Graves disease. Both iRepertoire HTBI primers and Arm-PCR of CDR3 regions were used to build the TCR beta libraries. MiXCR, run by TCRdb on the multiplex PCR reads, gives a single entry per CDR3 protein. The table shows about 540,000 distinct CDR3 sequences, with roughly 13% occurring only once. Time point indicated: newly diagnosed GD, antithyroid drugs for less than 3 months. PBMC-extracted RNA yielded the TCR library. These same data were also listed under a study on T cells in Graves' hyperthyroidism and ophthalmopathy.

Sequences were derived from peripheral blood mononuclear cells (PBMCs), sampled at new diagnosis, from a patient treated with antithyroid drugs. These receptor sequences come from a man under 40 with Graves disease.

V usage is TRBV20-1 and J usage is TRBJ2-3; 12 bases match TRBD2. Germline CDR1 reads DFQATT; CDR2 reads SNEGSKA (reference sequence). V shed 5 bases and J 4 bases; nucleotides not matched to a gene: 19. The CDR3 is 19 amino acids. The CDR3 is CSALPSFSSGRAGSDTQYF. Written as DNA, the CDR3 is TGCAGTGCTCTGCCCTCCTTCTCTAGCGGGAGGGCCGGGTCAGATACGCAGTATTTT.

The rearrangement uses TRBV12-5 and TRBJ1-2, with TRBD1 matching 8 bases. The J segment lost 8 bases and the V segment lost 6 bases, leaving 5 bases of the junction unmatched. The CDR3 has 12 residues. The germline V gene encodes CDR1 LGHNT and CDR2 FRNRAP. In DNA form, the CDR3 reads TGTGCTAGTGGCACGACAGGGGCAGGCTACACCTTC. Amino acid sequence: CASGTTGAGYTF.

J is TRBJ1-6 and V is TRBV2, with D possibly being TRBD1 (6 bases). The germline V gene encodes CDR1 SNHLY and CDR2 FYNNEI. Trimming cost V 7 bases and J 10 bases, with 8 bases left between them. There are 11 residues in the CDR3. DNA for the CDR3: TGTGCCAGCAAGGGGGGATCACCCCTCCACTTT. It yields the protein CASKGGSPLHF.

This clonotype was seen a handful of times. This chain uses TRBV29-1 with TRBJ2-5, with 7 bases identical to TRBD2. With 4 bases clipped from V and 5 bases from J, the junction kept 4 bases outside the gene matches. Germline V CDR1 and CDR2: SQVTM, ANQGSEA. The CDR3 consists of 12 residues. The CDR3 nucleotides are TGCAGCGTTGCGACTAGCTGGGAGACCCAGTACTTC. Translated: CSVATSWETQYF.

This sequence joins TRBV5-6 and TRBJ2-3; D may be TRBD2 (5 bases). This CDR3 region has 15 residues. The V gene lost 3 bases and the J gene lost 1 base, with 12 bases spanning the gap. Germline V gene data show CDR1 as SGHDT and CDR2 as YYEEEE. The CDR3 DNA is TGTGCCAGCAGCTACACTAGATTCGGCACAGATACGCAGTATTTT. Residues: CASSYTRFGTDTQYF.

There are many counts of this clonotype. The chain has TRBV12-3 or TRBV12-4 and TRBJ1-5; TRBD1 aligns across 8 bases. The V segment lost 3 bases and the J segment 6 bases; nucleotides outside the gene matches: 4. The CDR3 loop spans 14 amino acids. The chain's CDR3 is CASSFTGGGQPQHF. For the CDR3, the DNA is TGTGCCAGCAGTTTCACAGGGGGGGGTCAGCCCCAGCATTTT.

This clonotype appeared many times. V is TRBV6-1 and J is TRBJ1-3, with D hard to call. V gave up 6 bases and J gave up 0 bases, with 6 bases separating them. The CDR3 runs to 13 residues. Germline V gene lookup returns CDR1 MNHNS and CDR2 SASEGT. The DNA of the CDR3 is TGTGCCAGCAGACGCAGCTCTGGAAACACCATATATTTT. It specifies CASRRSSGNTIYF.

V is TRBV6-2 or TRBV6-3 and J is TRBJ2-1, with 12 nucleotides matching TRBD2. J was trimmed by 1 base and V by 0 bases; bases with no gene match: 4. Germline values: CDR1 MNHEY, CDR2 SVGEGT. The CDR3 runs 18 residues. CDR3 amino acids: CASSYSRTSGTSYNEQFF. CDR3 DNA: TGTGCCAGCAGTTACTCTCGGACTAGCGGGACGTCCTACAATGAGCAGTTCTTC.

The sample holds many counts of this clonotype. This chain links TRBV18 with TRBJ2-1, with D tentatively TRBD1 (5 bases). CDR3 length: 13 residues. Germline V CDR1 and CDR2: KGHSH, LQKENI. With 2 bases removed from V and 5 bases from J, the gap between germline ends came to 7 bases. The CDR3 is CASSPGRDNEQFF. The CDR3 DNA reads as TGTGCCAGCTCACCAGGCAGGGACAATGAGCAGTTCTTC.

This clonotype showed up many times. The genes are TRBV2 and TRBJ2-2; TRBD2 agrees at 9 bases. V lost 5 bases and J lost 5; bases outside the gene matches: 6. This CDR3 spans 15 amino acids. Per the germline V gene, CDR1 is SNHLY and CDR2 is FYNNEI. The CDR3 here is CASSYSGSSTGELFF. The CDR3 nucleotides are TGTGCCAGCAGTTATAGCGGGAGTTCGACCGGGGAGCTGTTTTTT.

This clonotype was seen ten or more times. This chain's CDR3 is CSARSSGANVLTF. The DNA of the CDR3 is TGCAGCGCCCGCTCCTCTGGGGCCAACGTCCTGACTTTC. The rearrangement joins TRBV29-1 to TRBJ2-6; D call uncertain. This CDR3 is built from 13 residues. The germline V gene has CDR1 SQVTM and CDR2 ANQGSEA. The germline V and J ends were trimmed by 7 bases and 0 bases, with 7 bases remaining between them.

This clonotype was found many times. This CDR3 reads CSATNLGLARYNEQFF. The CDR3 DNA is TGCAGTGCTACGAACCTTGGACTAGCCCGCTACAATGAGCAGTTCTTC. This chain uses TRBV20-1 with TRBJ2-1, with 8 bases lining up with TRBD2. The germline V gene has CDR1 DFQATT and CDR2 SNEGSKA (reference sequence). CDR3 length equals 16 residues. J gave up 3 bases and V 4 bases, and 11 bases lay outside the gene matches.

This clonotype came up a few times. The chain carries TRBV10-2 and TRBJ2-7; D is possibly TRBD1 (5 bases). The CDR3 runs to 14 residues. Trimming shortened V by 8 bases and J by 6 bases, and 20 bases separated the two germline ends. The germline V gene has CDR1 WSHSY and CDR2 SAAADI. CDR3 DNA sequence: TGCGCCAGCCTACCTATAGACAGTCCCCCCGAGCAGTACTTC. Protein: CASLPIDSPPEQYF.

This clonotype was seen at least ten times. CDR3 loop: CSASSQPAEKLFF. The DNA for the CDR3 is TGCAGTGCAAGTAGCCAACCTGCTGAAAAACTGTTTTTT. The chain is built from TRBV20-1 and TRBJ1-4; D is unresolved. The CDR3 runs 13 residues. Germline CDR1 DFQATT, CDR2 SNEGSKA (reference sequence). The V and J ends lost 6 bases and 7 bases respectively, with 15 bases between them.

This rearrangement joins TRBV4-1 to TRBJ2-2; D unresolved. This CDR3 region has 17 residues. From germline, CDR1 is MGHRA and CDR2 YSYEKL. V lost 3 bases, J lost 0 bases, and 14 bases lay in between. For the CDR3, the DNA is TGCGCCAGCAGCCATAGGATTAATATCGCGAACACCGGGGAGCTGTTTTTT. Encoded protein: CASSHRINIANTGELFF.

This clonotype was observed a few times. The genes are TRBV5-1 and TRBJ2-5; maybe TRBD1 (6 bases). There are 15 residues in the CDR3. Germline values: CDR1 SGHRS, CDR2 YFSETQ. V was trimmed by 3 bases and J by 5 bases, leaving 17 bases between them. The DNA of the CDR3 is TGCGCCAGCAGCTCGGACAGACACCGCGGGGAGACCCAGTACTTC. This gives the protein CASSSDRHRGETQYF.

For this clonotype: With a much larger clone just one base away, this may be a read error. The final CDR3 position lacks the conserved phenylalanine or tryptophan, pointing to a likely read error. This rearrangement joins TRBV7-9 to TRBJ2-3, with 7 bases matching TRBD2. This CDR3 has 16 residues. The J segment lost 2 bases and the V segment lost 4 bases, leaving 9 bases of the junction unmatched. Per germline, CDR1 SEHNR and CDR2 FQNEAQ (reference sequence). The CDR3 DNA is TGTGCCAGCAGCTCTCGGCATAGCGGGTCCACAGATACGCAGTATCTT. It is translated as CASSSRHSGSTDTQYL.

In its sample, this clonotype was seen many times. The chain carries TRBV7-3 and TRBJ2-1; D is perhaps TRBD2 (6 bases). The CDR3 is made up of 14 amino acids. Germline V gives CDR1 SGHTA, CDR2 FQGTGA. Trimming took 1 base from V and 6 from J, leaving 10 bases between them. In nucleotides, the CDR3 is TGTGCCAGCAGCTTAAGCGGGACCCTCAATGAGCAGTTCTTC. Its translation is CASSLSGTLNEQFF.